The 19 T cell receptor beta chains below all came from one sample that was sequenced in a study of T-cell memory formation after mild COVID-19. TCRdb redid the calling of the 5' RACE reads with MiXCR, one entry per CDR3 protein. There are about 100,000 distinct CDR3 sequences in the sample; over 8.5% occur only once, and roughly 40% lies in the top ten. The sample was PBMCs or a T cell subset sorted from them (not recorded which). These receptors came from a man between 18 and 35 years old who had mild COVID-19 (a few samples of this study predate the infection). Cell type and time point are not known.

This clonotype turned up a few times. Here the CDR3 reads CASSYQAWDGYTF. CDR3 DNA sequence: TGTGCCAGCAGTTACCAGGCTTGGGATGGCTACACCTTC. The rearrangement joins TRBV27 to TRBJ1-2; D remains ambiguous. V dropped 4 bases and J dropped 6 bases, with 12 bases sitting between them. This CDR3 contains 13 residues. Germline V lookup: CDR1 MNHEY, CDR2 SMNVEV (reference sequence).

Many counts were recorded for this clonotype. The chain has TRBV7-9 and TRBJ2-3, with 12 bases lining up with TRBD2. J lost 2 bases, V lost 5 bases, and 8 bases had no gene match. Germline values: CDR1 SEHNR, CDR2 FQNEAQ (reference sequence). The CDR3 has 17 residues. The CDR3 DNA reads as TGTGCCAGCAGCATCCTTCTAGCGGGGGGGTCCACAGATACGCAGTATTTT. Its translation: CASSILLAGGSTDTQYF.

The sample holds a few counts of this clonotype. V and J are TRBV24-1 and TRBJ2-2, with D unclear. The CDR3 length is 13 residues. V shed 9 bases and J shed 0 bases, with 7 bases lying between them. In germline, CDR1 is KGHDR, CDR2 SFDVKD. CDR3 nucleotides: TGTGCCACCGGCCCAGCGAACACCGGGGAGCTGTTTTTT. This encodes CATGPANTGELFF.

This clonotype was counted between two and nine times. This chain uses TRBV11-2 with TRBJ1-2; 7 nucleotides align to TRBD1. Losses at the gene ends were 4 bases for V and 7 bases for J; bases not matched to a gene: 15. The germline V gene has CDR1 SGHAT and CDR2 FQNNGV. The CDR3 spans 16 residues. This CDR3 reads CASSSPAPPYRGGYTF. CDR3 nucleotides: TGTGCCAGCAGCTCCCCTGCTCCCCCCTACAGGGGTGGCTACACCTTC.

At least ten counts were recorded for this clonotype. The rearrangement links TRBV6-1 to TRBJ2-1, with D possibly TRBD2 on 6 matching bases. Germline CDR1 MNHNS, CDR2 SASEGT. The CDR3 is 13 residues long. Deletions cut 6 bases from V and 6 bases from J, with 12 bases between. CDR3 DNA sequence: TGTGCCAGCAGAATCGCGGGACGCAATGAGCAGTTCTTC. It codes for CASRIAGRNEQFF.

The chain uses TRBV6-1 and TRBJ2-1; 8 nucleotides line up with TRBD1. CDR1 and CDR2 (germline): MNHNS, SASEGT. CDR3 length equals 16 residues. The V and J ends lost 6 bases and 1 base, in that order; junction bases with no gene match: 8. The CDR3 DNA is TGTGCCAGCAGCCCCGGGACAGGAAGTTCCTACAATGAGCAGTTCTTC. Translation gives CASSPGTGSSYNEQFF.

The chain couples TRBV6-5 to TRBJ1-5; D is undetermined. This CDR3 is built from 15 residues. Trimming took 6 bases from V and 3 from J, leaving 15 bases between them. The germline V gene encodes CDR1 MNHEY and CDR2 SVGAGI. The CDR3 bases are TGTGCCAGCAGGTTAGCGGACGGCGCCAATCAGCCCCAGCATTTT. Protein: CASRLADGANQPQHF.

The chain recombines TRBV20-1 with TRBJ2-3, with 8 bases aligning to TRBD2. The V gene end was trimmed by 6 bases and the J gene end by 0 bases; junction bases not matched to a gene: 17. The CDR3 runs to 18 residues. Germline CDR1 is DFQATT and CDR2 is SNEGSKA (reference sequence). Written as DNA, the CDR3 is TGCAGTGCGGAGTCACCGTTTAGCGGGGCCGCTAGCACAGATACGCAGTATTTT. It is translated as CSAESPFSGAASTDTQYF.

Many counts were recorded for this clonotype. The chain uses TRBV5-4 and TRBJ1-1, with TRBD1 as a possible D gene (6 bases). Germline-derived CDR1 and CDR2 are SGHNT and YYREEE (reference sequence). V was trimmed by 5 bases and J by 1 base, leaving 18 bases between them. The CDR3 loop spans 16 amino acids. The CDR3 sequence: CASRRIGGQKNTEAFF. The CDR3 DNA follows: TGTGCCAGCAGGCGCATAGGGGGACAAAAGAACACTGAAGCTTTCTTT.

This clonotype was counted between two and nine times. This sequence joins TRBV6-1 and TRBJ2-7; weak D call: TRBD2 (5 bases). In germline, CDR1 is MNHNS, CDR2 SASEGT. CDR3 length: 13 amino acids. V lost 11 bases to trimming and J lost 1 base, with 15 bases between them. Written as DNA, the CDR3 is TGTGCCGGCGGGTCCCCCTGGTCCTACGAGCAGTACGTC. Translation: CAGGSPWSYEQYV.

The genes are TRBV14 and TRBJ1-2; no definite D call. Germline values: CDR1 SGHDN, CDR2 FVKESK. V lost 5 bases to trimming and J lost 0 bases, with 13 bases between them. The length of the CDR3 is 15 residues. Here the CDR3 reads CASSKEPTANYGYTF. The CDR3 nucleotides are TGTGCCAGCAGCAAGGAACCTACAGCTAACTATGGCTACACCTTC.

The sample holds many counts of this clonotype. V and J are TRBV5-5 and TRBJ2-1; 10 bases line up with TRBD2. The V gene end was trimmed by 3 bases and the J gene end by 4 bases; junction bases not matched to a gene: 10. CDR3 length: 17 residues. CDR1 is SGHKS, CDR2 YYEKEE, per germline (reference sequence). The CDR3 DNA reads as TGTGCCAGCAGCTGGTTTAGCGGGGGGTCTAGGTACAATGAGCAGTTCTTC. Its translation: CASSWFSGGSRYNEQFF.

This clonotype showed up many times. This chain uses TRBV7-2 with TRBJ2-7; TRBD1 agrees at 10 bases. This CDR3 comprises 14 residues. Looked up from germline, CDR1 is SGHTA and CDR2 is FQGNSA. J lost 7 bases, V lost 3 bases, and 6 bases had no gene match. The CDR3 DNA reads as TGTGCCAGCAGCTTCGGGACAGGGGATTTAGAGCAGTACTTC. Translated, it gives CASSFGTGDLEQYF.

This clonotype was observed a handful of times. The chain joins TRBV7-6 to TRBJ2-2; unclear D gene. CDR1 SGHVS and CDR2 FNYEAQ come from the germline V gene. V was pared by 5 bases and J by 4 bases, with 14 bases between. This CDR3 is built from 15 residues. In DNA, the CDR3 is TGTGCCAGCAGCCCGAGTTCCCCGGGCACCGGGGAGCTGTTTTTT. Its protein is CASSPSSPGTGELFF. The whole variable domain, filled in from reference TRBV7-6 and TRBJ2-2, reads GAGVSQSPRYKVTKRGQDVALRCDPISGHVSLYWYRQALGQGPEFLTYFNYEAQQDKSGLPNDRFSAERPEGSISTLTIQRTEQRDSAMYRCASSPSSPGTGELFFGEGSRLTVL.

The rearrangement uses TRBV10-3 and TRBJ1-1; 7 bases map to TRBD1. After removal of 0 bases from V and 7 bases from J, the junction contained 2 bases not matched to a gene. The germline CDR1 and CDR2 sequences are ENHRY and SYGVKD. CDR3 length equals 13 residues. The DNA of the CDR3 is TGTGCCATCAGTGAGTCCACAGGGGTTGAAGCTTTCTTT. Its protein product is CAISESTGVEAFF.

Many counts were recorded for this clonotype. This chain links TRBV5-1 with TRBJ1-3; D uncertain. The CDR3 extends over 14 amino acids. V was trimmed by 2 bases and J by 5 bases, leaving 11 bases between them. In germline, CDR1 is SGHRS, CDR2 YFSETQ. In DNA form, the CDR3 reads TGCGCCAGCAGCTTATTCGGTTGGAGAAACACCATATATTTT. Its protein product is CASSLFGWRNTIYF.

The chain couples TRBV19 to TRBJ1-5, with D perhaps TRBD1 (5 bases). CDR3 length: 13 amino acids. The germline CDR1 and CDR2 sequences are LNHDA and SQIVND (reference sequence). The V end lost 6 bases, the J end lost 4 bases, and 10 bases lay between the germline ends. CDR3 bases: TGTGCCAGTAGCCCAGGGATAAATCAGCCCCAGCATTTT. Its translation is CASSPGINQPQHF.

V and J are TRBV4-3 and TRBJ2-1; 9 nucleotides match TRBD2. V dropped 1 base and J dropped 2; count of bases not matched to a gene: 3. Germline V gene lookup returns CDR1 LGHNA and CDR2 YSLEER. This CDR3 is 16 amino acids long. The CDR3, as DNA: TGCGCCAGCAGCCAAGGAATAGCGGGGGCCTACAATGAGCAGTTCTTC. Protein: CASSQGIAGAYNEQFF.

This clonotype appeared a few times. The chain carries TRBV7-2 and TRBJ1-1, with D uncertain. This CDR3 spans 13 amino acids. Trimming shortened V by 6 bases and J by 5 bases, and 13 bases separated the two germline ends. Germline CDR1 is SGHTA and CDR2 is FQGNSA. The CDR3 protein is CASRNRGRTEAFF. CDR3 in DNA: TGTGCCAGCAGAAATCGTGGGAGGACTGAAGCTTTCTTT.